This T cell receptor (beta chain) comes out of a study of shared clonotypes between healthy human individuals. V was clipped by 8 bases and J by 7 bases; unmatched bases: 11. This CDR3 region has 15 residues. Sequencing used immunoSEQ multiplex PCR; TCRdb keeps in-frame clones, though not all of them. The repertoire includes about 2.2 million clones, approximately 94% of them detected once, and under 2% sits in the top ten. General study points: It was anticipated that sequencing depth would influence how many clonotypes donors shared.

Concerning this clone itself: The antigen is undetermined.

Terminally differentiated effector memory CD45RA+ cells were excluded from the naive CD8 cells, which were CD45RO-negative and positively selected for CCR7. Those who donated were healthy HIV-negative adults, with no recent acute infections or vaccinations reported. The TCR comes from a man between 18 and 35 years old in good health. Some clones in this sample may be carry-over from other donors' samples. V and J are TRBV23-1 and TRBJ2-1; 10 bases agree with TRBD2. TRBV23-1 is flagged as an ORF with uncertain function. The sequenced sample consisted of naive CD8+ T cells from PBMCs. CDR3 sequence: CASPVDLAGVNEQFF. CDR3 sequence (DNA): TGCGCCAGCCCCGTTGATCTAGCGGGAGTGAATGAGCAGTTCTTC.